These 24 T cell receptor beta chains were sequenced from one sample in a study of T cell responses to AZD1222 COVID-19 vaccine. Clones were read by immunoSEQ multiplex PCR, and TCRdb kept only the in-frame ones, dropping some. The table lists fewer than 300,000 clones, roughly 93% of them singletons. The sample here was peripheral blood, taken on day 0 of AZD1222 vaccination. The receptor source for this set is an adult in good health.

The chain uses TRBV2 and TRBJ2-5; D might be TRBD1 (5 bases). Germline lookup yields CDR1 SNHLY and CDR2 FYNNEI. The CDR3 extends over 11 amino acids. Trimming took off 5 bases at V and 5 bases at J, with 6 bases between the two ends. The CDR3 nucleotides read TGTGCCAGCAGTTCAGGGGAGACCCAGTACTTC. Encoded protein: CASSSGETQYF.

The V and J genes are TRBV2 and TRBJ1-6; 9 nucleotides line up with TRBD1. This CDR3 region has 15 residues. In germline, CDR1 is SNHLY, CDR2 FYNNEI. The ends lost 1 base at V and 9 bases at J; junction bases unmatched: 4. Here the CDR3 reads CASSEGGQGTSPLHF. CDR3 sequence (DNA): TGTGCCAGCAGTGAAGGGGGACAGGGAACTTCACCCCTCCACTTT.

CDR3 sequence (DNA): TGTGCCACTCCATGTCTGTCTAGAAGAGAAAAACTGTTTTTT. Protein sequence: CATPCLSRREKLFF. The chain is built from TRBV27 and TRBJ1-4, with D unclear. The V gene lost 10 bases and the J gene lost 8 bases, with 20 bases spanning the gap. Per the germline V gene, CDR1 is MNHEY and CDR2 is SMNVEV (reference sequence). This CDR3 has 14 amino acids.

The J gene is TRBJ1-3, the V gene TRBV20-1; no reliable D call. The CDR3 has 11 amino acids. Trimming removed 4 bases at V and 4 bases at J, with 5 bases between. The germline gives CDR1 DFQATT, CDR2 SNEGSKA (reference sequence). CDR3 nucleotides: TGCAGTGCTACAATAGGAAACACCATATATTTT. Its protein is CSATIGNTIYF.

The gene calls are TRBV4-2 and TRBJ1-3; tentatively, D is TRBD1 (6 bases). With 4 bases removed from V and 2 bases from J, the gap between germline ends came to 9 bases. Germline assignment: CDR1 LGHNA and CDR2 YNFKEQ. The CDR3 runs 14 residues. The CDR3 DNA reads TGTGCCAGCAGCCTCACAGGGACTGGAAACACCATATATTTT. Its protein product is CASSLTGTGNTIYF.

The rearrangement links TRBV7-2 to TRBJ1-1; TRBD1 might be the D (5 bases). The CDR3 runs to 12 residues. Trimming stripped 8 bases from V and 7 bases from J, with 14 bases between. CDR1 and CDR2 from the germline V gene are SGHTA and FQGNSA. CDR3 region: CASGRDGLEAFF. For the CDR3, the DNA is TGTGCCAGCGGCCGGGACGGCCTTGAAGCTTTCTTT.

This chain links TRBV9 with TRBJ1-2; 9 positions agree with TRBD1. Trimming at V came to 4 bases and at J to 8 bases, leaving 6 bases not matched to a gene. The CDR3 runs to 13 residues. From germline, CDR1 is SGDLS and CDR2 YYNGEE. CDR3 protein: CASSSGTGRGYTF. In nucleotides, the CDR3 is TGTGCCAGCAGCTCCGGGACAGGGAGGGGCTACACCTTC.

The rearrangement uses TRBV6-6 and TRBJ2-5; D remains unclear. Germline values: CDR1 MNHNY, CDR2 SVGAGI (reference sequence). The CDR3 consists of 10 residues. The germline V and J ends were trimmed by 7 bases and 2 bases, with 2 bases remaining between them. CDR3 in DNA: TGTGCCAGCATGCAAGAGACCCAGTACTTC. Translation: CASMQETQYF.

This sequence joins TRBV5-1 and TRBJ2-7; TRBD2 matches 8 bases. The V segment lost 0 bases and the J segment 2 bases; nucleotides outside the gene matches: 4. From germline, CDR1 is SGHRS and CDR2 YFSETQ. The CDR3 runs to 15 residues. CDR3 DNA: TGCGCCAGCAGCTTGGTACGGGGGGGAACCTACGAGCAGTACTTC. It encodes CASSLVRGGTYEQYF. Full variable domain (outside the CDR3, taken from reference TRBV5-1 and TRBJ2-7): KAGVTQTPRYLIKTRGQQVTLSCSPISGHRSVSWYQQTPGQGLQFLFEYFSETQRNKGNFPGRFSGRQFSNSRSEMNVSTLELGDSALYLCASSLVRGGTYEQYFGPGTRLTVT.

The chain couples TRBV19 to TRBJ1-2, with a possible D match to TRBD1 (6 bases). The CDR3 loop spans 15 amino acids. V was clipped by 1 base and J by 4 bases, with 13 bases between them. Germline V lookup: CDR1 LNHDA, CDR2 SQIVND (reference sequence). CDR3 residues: CASSIGRDNGYGYTF. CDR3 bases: TGTGCCAGTAGTATAGGCCGGGACAACGGCTATGGCTACACCTTC.

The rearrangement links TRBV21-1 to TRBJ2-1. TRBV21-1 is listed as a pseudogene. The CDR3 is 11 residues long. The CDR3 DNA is TGTGCCAGCAGCTCCTTTGGACCGCAGTTCTTC. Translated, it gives CASSSFGPQFF.

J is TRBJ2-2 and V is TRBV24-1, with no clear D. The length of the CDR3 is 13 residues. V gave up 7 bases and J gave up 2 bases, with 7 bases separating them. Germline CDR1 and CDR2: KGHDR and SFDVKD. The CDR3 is CATRGRNTGELFF. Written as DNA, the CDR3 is TGTGCCACCAGGGGCAGAAACACCGGGGAGCTGTTTTTT.

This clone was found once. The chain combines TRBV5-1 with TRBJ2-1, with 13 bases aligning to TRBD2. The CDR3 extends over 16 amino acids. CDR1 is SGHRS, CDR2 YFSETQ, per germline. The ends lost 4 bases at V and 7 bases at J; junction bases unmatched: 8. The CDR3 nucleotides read TGCGCCAGCAGCCTGACTAGCGGGAGGTCTGGTAATGAGCAGTTCTTC. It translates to CASSLTSGRSGNEQFF. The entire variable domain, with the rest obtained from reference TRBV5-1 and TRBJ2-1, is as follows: KAGVTQTPRYLIKTRGQQVTLSCSPISGHRSVSWYQQTPGQGLQFLFEYFSETQRNKGNFPGRFSGRQFSNSRSEMNVSTLELGDSALYLCASSLTSGRSGNEQFFGPGTRLTVL.

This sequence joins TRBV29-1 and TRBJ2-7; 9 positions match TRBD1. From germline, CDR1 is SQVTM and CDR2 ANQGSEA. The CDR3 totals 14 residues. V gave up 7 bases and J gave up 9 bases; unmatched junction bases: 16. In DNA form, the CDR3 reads TGCAGCGCCTCCCGGGACAGGGAAGGAGAGGGGCAGTACTTC. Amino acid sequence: CSASRDREGEGQYF.

The CDR3 sequence is CASSLNGWTYEQYF. The DNA for the CDR3 is TGTGCCAGCAGCTTGAATGGGTGGACCTACGAGCAGTACTTC. The chain couples TRBV5-6 to TRBJ2-7, with no clear D. The CDR3 covers 14 residues. Germline V lookup: CDR1 SGHDT, CDR2 YYEEEE. Trimming left V 1 base short and J 2 bases short, with 10 bases between.

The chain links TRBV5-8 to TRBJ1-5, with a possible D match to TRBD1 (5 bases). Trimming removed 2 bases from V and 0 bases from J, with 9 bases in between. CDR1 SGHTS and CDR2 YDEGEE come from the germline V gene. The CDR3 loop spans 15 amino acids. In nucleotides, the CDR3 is TGTGCCAGCAGCTTAACAGGAGATAGCAATCAGCCCCAGCATTTT. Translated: CASSLTGDSNQPQHF.

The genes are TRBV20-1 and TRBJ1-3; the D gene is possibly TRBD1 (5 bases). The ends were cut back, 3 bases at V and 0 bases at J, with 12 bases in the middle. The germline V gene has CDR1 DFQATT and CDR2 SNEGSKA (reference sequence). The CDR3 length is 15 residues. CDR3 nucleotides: TGCAGTGCTAGTCGACAGCCATCCTCTGGAAACACCATATATTTT. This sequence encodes CSASRQPSSGNTIYF.

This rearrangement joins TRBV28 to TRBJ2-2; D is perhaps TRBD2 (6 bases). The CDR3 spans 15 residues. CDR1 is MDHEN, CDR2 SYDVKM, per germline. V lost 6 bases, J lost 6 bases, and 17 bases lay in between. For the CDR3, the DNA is TGTGCCAGCAGCTTAAGCGGGCCGAGGGCCGGGGAGCTGTTTTTT. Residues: CASSLSGPRAGELFF.

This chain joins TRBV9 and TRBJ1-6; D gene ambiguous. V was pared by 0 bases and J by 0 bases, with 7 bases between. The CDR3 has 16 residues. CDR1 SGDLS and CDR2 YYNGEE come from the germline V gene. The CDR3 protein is CASSVEVSSYNSPLHF. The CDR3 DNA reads TGTGCCAGCAGCGTAGAGGTTAGCTCCTATAATTCACCCCTCCACTTT.

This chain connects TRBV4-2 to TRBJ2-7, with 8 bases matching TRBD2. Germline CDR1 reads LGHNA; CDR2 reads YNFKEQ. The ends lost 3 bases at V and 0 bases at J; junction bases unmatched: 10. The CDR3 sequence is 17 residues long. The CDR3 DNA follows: TGTGCCAGCAGCCACCCTAATGCGGGAGGTTTCTCCTACGAGCAGTACTTC. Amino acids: CASSHPNAGGFSYEQYF.

CDR3: CASSDRRGAQPQHF. CDR3 DNA sequence: TGTGCCAGTAGTGATCGTCGTGGGGCTCAGCCCCAGCATTTT. This chain uses TRBV19 with TRBJ1-5, with a possible D match to TRBD1 (5 bases). Trimming cost V 5 bases and J 6 bases, with 14 bases left between them. CDR3 length: 14 amino acids. Germline V gene sequence: CDR1 LNHDA, CDR2 SQIVND (reference sequence).

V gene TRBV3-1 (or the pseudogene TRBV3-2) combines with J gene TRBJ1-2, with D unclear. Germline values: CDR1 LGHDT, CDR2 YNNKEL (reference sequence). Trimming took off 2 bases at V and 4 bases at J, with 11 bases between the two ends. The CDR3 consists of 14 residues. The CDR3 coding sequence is TGTGCCAGCAGCCAAACCCGACGTATCTATGGCTACACCTTC. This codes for CASSQTRRIYGYTF.

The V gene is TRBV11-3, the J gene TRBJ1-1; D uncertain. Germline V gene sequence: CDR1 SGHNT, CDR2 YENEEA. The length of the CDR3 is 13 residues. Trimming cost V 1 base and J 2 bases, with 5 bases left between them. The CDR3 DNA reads TGTGCCAGCAGCTTAGGGTCAAACACTGAAGCTTTCTTT. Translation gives CASSLGSNTEAFF.

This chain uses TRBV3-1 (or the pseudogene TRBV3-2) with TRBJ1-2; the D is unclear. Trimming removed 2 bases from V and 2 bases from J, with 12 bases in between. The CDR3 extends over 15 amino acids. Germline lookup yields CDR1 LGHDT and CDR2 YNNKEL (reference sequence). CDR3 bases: TGTGCCAGCAGCCAAAGAGGATTTCAAAACTATGGCTACACCTTC. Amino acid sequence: CASSQRGFQNYGYTF.